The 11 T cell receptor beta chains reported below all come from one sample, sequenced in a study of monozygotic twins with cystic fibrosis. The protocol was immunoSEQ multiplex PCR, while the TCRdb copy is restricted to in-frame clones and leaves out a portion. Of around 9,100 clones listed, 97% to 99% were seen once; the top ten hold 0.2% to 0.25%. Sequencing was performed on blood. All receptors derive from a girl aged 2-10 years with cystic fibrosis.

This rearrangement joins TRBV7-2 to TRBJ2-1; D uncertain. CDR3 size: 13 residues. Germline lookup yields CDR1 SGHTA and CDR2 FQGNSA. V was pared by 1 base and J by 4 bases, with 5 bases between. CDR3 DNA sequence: TGTGCCAGCAGCTTAGTGGCGTACAATGAGCAGTTCTTC. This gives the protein CASSLVAYNEQFF.

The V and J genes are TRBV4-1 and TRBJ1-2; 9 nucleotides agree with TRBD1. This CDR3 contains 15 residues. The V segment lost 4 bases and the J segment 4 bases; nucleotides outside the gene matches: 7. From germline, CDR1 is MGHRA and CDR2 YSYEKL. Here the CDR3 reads CASSRRQGEAYGYTF. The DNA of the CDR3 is TGCGCCAGCAGCCGGCGACAGGGGGAAGCCTATGGCTACACCTTC.

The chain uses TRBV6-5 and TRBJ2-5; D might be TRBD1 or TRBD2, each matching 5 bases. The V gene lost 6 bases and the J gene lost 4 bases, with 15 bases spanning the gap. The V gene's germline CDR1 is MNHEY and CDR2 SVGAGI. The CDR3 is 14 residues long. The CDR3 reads CASRPGRNGETQYF. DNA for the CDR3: TGTGCCAGCAGACCGGGACGGAACGGAGAGACCCAGTACTTC.

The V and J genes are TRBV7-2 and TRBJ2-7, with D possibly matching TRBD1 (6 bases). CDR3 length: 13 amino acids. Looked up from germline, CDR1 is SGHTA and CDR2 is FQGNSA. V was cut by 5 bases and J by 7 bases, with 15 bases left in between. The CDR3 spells CASSPRTGHEQYF. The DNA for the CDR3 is TGTGCCAGCAGCCCTCGTACAGGGCATGAGCAGTACTTC.

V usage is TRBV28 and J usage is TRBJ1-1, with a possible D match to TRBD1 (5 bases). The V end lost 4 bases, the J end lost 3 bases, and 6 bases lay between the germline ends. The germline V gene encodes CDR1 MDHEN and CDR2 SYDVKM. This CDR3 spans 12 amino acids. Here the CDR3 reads CASSSRDTEAFF. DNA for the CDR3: TGTGCCAGCAGTTCCAGGGACACTGAAGCTTTCTTT. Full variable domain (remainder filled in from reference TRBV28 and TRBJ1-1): DVKVTQSSRYLVKRTGEKVFLECVQDMDHENMFWYRQDPGLGLRLIYFSYDVKMKEKGDIPEGYSVSREKKERFSLILESASTNQTSMYLCASSSRDTEAFFGQGTRLTVV.

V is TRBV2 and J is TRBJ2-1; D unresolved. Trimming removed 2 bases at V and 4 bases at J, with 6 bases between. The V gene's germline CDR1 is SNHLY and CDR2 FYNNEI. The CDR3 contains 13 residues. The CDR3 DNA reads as TGTGCCAGCAGTGAAAAAGTGTACAATGAGCAGTTCTTC. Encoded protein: CASSEKVYNEQFF.

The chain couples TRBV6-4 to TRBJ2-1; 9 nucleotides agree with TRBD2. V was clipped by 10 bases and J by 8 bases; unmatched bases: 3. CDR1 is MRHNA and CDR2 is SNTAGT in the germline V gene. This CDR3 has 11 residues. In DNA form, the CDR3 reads TGTGCCACTCAGCGGGGGGATGAGCAGTTCTTC. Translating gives CATQRGDEQFF.

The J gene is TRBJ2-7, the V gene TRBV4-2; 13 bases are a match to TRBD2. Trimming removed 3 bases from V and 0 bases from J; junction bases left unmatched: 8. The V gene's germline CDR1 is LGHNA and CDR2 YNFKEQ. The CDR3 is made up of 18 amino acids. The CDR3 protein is CASSHAGTSGTRSYEQYF. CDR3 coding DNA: TGTGCCAGCAGCCATGCCGGGACTAGCGGGACGCGCTCCTACGAGCAGTACTTC.

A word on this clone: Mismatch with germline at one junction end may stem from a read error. The CDR3 nucleotides are TGTGCCAGCTCACCAAAATCTGGAACAGGTGCCAACTTC. It encodes CASSPKSGTGANF. V gene TRBV18 combines with J gene TRBJ2-7; maybe TRBD1 (5 bases). CDR3 length: 13 residues. The germline gives CDR1 KGHSH, CDR2 LQKENI.

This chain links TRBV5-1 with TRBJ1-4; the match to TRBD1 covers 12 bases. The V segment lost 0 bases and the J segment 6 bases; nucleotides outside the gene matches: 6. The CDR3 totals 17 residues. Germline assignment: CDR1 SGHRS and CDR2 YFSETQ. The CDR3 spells CASSLGGQGAGDEKLFF. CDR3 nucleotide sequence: TGCGCCAGCAGCTTGGGGGGACAGGGGGCTGGTGATGAAAAACTGTTTTTT.

CDR3 loop: CASSWDRDQPQHF. The CDR3 DNA sequence: TGTGCCAGCAGCTGGGACAGGGATCAGCCCCAGCATTTT. This chain connects TRBV5-5 to TRBJ1-5; 9 nucleotides line up with TRBD1. With V trimmed by 3 bases and J by 5 bases, 0 bases remained unmatched. The CDR3 has 13 amino acids. Germline assignment: CDR1 SGHKS and CDR2 YYEKEE (reference sequence).